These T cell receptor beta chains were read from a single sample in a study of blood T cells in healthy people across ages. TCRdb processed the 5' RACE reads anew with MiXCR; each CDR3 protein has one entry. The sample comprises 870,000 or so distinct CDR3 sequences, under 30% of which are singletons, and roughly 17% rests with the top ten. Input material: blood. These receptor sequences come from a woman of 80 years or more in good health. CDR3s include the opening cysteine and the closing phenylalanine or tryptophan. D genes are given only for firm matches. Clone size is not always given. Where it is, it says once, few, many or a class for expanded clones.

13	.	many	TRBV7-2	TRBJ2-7	CASSSEGTYEQYF	TGTGCCAGCAGCTCCGAGGGGACCTACGAGCAGTACTTC
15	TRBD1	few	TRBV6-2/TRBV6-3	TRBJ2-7	CASSYHRQGNYEQYF	TGTGCCAGCAGTTACCACCGACAGGGGAACTACGAGCAGTACTTC
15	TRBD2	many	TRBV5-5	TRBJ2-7	CASRTGLAAAYEQYF	TGTGCCAGCAGAACCGGACTAGCGGCCGCCTACGAGCAGTACTTC
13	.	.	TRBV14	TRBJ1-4	CAGSQARGRKLFF	TGTGCCGGCAGCCAAGCGCGAGGGCGAAAACTGTTTTTT
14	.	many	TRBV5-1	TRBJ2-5	CASSLVPDQETQYF	TGCGCCAGCAGCTTGGTTCCAGACCAAGAGACCCAGTACTTC
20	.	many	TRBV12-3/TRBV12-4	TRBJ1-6	CASSLALRAPGTLPNSPLHF	TGTGCCAGCAGTTTAGCGCTTCGGGCTCCAGGGACCCTTCCAAATTCACCCCTCCACTTT
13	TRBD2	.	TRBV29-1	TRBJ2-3	CSVGVASGDTQYF	TGCAGCGTCGGCGTGGCTAGCGGAGATACGCAGTATTTT
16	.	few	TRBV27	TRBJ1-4	CASSSYSGRSNEKLFF	TGTGCCAGCAGTTCGTACTCTGGGCGATCTAATGAAAAACTGTTTTTT
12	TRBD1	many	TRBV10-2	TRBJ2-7	CASTTTGGEQYF	TGCGCCAGCACCACCACAGGGGGCGAGCAGTACTTC
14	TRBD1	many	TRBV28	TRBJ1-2	CASISGTGVYGYTF	TGTGCCAGCATCTCCGGGACAGGGGTTTATGGCTACACCTTC
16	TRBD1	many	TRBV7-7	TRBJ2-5	CASSPGTGGFQETQYF	TGTGCTAGCAGCCCTGGGACAGGGGGTTTTCAAGAGACCCAGTACTTC
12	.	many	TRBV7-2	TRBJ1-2	CASSLDPGGYTF	TGTGCCAGCAGCTTAGATCCGGGGGGCTACACCTTC
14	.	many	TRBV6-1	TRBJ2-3	CASKGLAGTDTQYF	TGTGCCAGCAAAGGGCTAGCCGGCACAGATACGCAGTATTTT
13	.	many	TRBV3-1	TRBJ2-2	CASSLRYTGELFF	TGTGCCAGCAGCCTCCGATATACCGGGGAGCTGTTTTTT
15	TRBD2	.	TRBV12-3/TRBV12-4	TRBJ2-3	CASSFSGVGGDTQYF	TGTGCCAGCAGTTTTAGCGGGGTGGGGGGAGATACGCAGTATTTT
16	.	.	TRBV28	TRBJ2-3	CASGGPSGPSTDTQYF	TGTGCCAGCGGTGGACCTTCGGGTCCTAGCACAGATACGCAGTATTTT
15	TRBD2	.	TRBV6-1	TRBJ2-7	CASSEGGTGGNEQYF	TGTGCCAGCAGTGAAGGGGGAACGGGGGGAAACGAGCAGTACTTC
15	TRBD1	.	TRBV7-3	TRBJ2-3	CASSPRQGWADTQYF	TGTGCCAGCAGCCCCCGACAGGGTTGGGCAGATACGCAGTATTTT
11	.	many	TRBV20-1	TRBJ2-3	CSAFLGDTQYF	TGCAGTGCTTTCCTCGGGGATACGCAGTATTTT
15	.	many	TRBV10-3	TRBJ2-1	CAISEGSNSYNEQFF	TGTGCCATCAGTGAGGGCTCAAACTCCTACAATGAGCAGTTCTTC
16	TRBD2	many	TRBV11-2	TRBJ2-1	CASSLDRGTRGFEQFF	TGTGCCAGCAGCTTAGATCGGGGGACTAGAGGGTTTGAGCAGTTCTTC
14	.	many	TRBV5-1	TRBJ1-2	CASSIGTGLGGYTF	TGCGCCAGCAGCATAGGCACAGGACTCGGGGGCTACACCTTC
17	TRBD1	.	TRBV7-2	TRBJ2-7	CASSSSSRDRVKYEQYF	TGTGCCAGCAGCTCTTCTTCCCGGGACAGGGTTAAGTACGAGCAGTACTTC
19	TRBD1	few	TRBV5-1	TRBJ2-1	CASSAKTGFGHTGGNEQFF	TGCGCCAGCAGCGCAAAGACAGGCTTCGGACATACAGGGGGCAATGAGCAGTTCTTC
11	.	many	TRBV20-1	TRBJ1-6	CSAKGSSPLHF	TGCAGTGCTAAAGGGTCTTCACCCCTCCACTTT
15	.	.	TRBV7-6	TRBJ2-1	CAGSTEGGSYNEQFF	TGTGCCGGCAGCACGGAGGGTGGATCCTACAATGAGCAGTTCTTC
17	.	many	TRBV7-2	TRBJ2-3	CASSRLGTVTFTDTQYF	TGTGCCAGCAGTCGTCTTGGGACCGTCACCTTCACAGATACGCAGTATTTT
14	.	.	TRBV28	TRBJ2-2	CASSVQVRGGELFF	TGTGCCAGCAGTGTGCAGGTTCGGGGCGGGGAGCTGTTTTTT
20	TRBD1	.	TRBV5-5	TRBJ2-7	CASSFSTRTGGGLGYHEQYF	TGTGCCAGCAGCTTCAGTACCCGGACAGGGGGCGGACTAGGGTACCACGAGCAGTACTTC
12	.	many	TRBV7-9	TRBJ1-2	CASSLTSYGYTF	TGTGCCAGCAGCTTAACGTCCTACGGCTACACCTTC
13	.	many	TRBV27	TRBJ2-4	CATRRGTKNIQYF	TGTGCCACCCGGAGAGGCACCAAAAACATTCAGTACTTC
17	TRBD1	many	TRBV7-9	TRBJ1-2	CASSLSLTGSVDYGYTF	TGTGCCAGCAGCTTATCCCTGACAGGGAGTGTGGACTATGGCTACACCTTC
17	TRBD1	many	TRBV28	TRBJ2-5	CASSPTTIQGVRETQYF	TGTGCCAGCAGCCCTACAACGATACAGGGGGTTCGAGAGACCCAGTACTTC
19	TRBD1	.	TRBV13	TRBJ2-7	CASSLGWRRSDRGGYEQYF	TGTGCCAGCAGCTTAGGCTGGCGGCGGTCGGACAGGGGAGGCTACGAGCAGTACTTC
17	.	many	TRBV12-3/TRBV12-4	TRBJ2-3	CASSLGLVPTSTDTQYF	TGTGCCAGCAGTTTAGGTCTAGTGCCAACTAGCACAGATACGCAGTATTTT
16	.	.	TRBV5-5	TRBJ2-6	CASSLWGGSGANVLTF	TGTGCCAGCAGCTTGTGGGGCGGTTCTGGGGCCAACGTCCTGACTTTC
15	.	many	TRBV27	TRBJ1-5	CASSRGRGENQPQHF	TGTGCCAGCAGCCGGGGCAGGGGAGAAAATCAGCCCCAGCATTTT
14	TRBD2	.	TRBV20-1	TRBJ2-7	CSAISSGRAYEQYF	TGCAGTGCGATATCTAGCGGACGAGCCTACGAGCAGTACTTC
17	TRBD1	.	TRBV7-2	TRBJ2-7	CASSSPSGTGASYGQYF	TGTGCCAGCAGCTCACCATCCGGGACAGGGGCCTCCTACGGGCAGTACTTC
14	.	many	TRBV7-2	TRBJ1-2	CASSLLGQNYGYTF	TGTGCCAGCAGCTTACTGGGGCAGAACTATGGCTACACCTTC
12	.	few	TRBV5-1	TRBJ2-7	CASGLVGGEQYF	TGCGCCAGCGGCTTGGTAGGGGGCGAGCAGTACTTC
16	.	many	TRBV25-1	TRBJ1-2	CASSEFAGVANYGYTF	TGTGCCAGCAGTGAATTCGCAGGGGTAGCGAACTATGGCTACACCTTC
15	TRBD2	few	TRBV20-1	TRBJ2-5	CSAYRGGAYQETQYF	TGCAGTGCTTACCGCGGGGGGGCTTACCAAGAGACCCAGTACTTC
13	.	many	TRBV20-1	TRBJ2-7	CSARDQGRTEQYF	TGCAGTGCTAGAGATCAGGGACGGACCGAGCAGTACTTC
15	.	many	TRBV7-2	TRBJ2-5	CASSTGYRDGETQYF	TGTGCCAGCAGCACGGGATACAGGGACGGGGAGACCCAGTACTTC
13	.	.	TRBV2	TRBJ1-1	CASSNTLNTEAFF	TGTGCCAGCTCAAATACATTGAACACTGAAGCTTTCTTT
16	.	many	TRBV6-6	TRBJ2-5	CASSYSGGGKVETQYF	TGTGCCAGCAGTTACTCCGGAGGGGGGAAGGTAGAGACCCAGTACTTC
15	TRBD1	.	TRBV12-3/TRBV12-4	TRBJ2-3	CASSLSGTATDTQYF	TGTGCCAGCAGCCTATCCGGGACAGCGACAGATACGCAGTATTTT
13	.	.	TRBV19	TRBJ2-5	CASSRKIQETQYF	TGTGCCAGTAGTAGGAAAATACAAGAGACCCAGTACTTC
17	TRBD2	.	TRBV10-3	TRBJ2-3	CAISSIAGGPRTDTQYF	TGTGCCATCAGTTCAATAGCGGGAGGGCCGAGAACAGATACGCAGTATTTT
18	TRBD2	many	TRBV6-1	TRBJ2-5	CASSGDREWLAGGETQYF	TGTGCCAGCAGTGGGGATAGGGAATGGCTAGCGGGTGGAGAGACCCAGTACTTC
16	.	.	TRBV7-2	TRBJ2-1	CASSPGAGRTYNEQFF	TGTGCCAGCAGCCCCGGGGCGGGCCGGACCTACAATGAGCAGTTCTTC
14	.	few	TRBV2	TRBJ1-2	CASRKQGVDYGYTF	TGTGCCAGCAGAAAACAGGGCGTAGACTATGGCTACACCTTC
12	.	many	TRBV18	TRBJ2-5	CASSPRGRGQYF	TGTGCCAGCTCACCGAGGGGAAGGGGCCAGTACTTC
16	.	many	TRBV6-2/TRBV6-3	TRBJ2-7	CASSYPPKLTELEQYF	TGTGCCAGCAGTTACCCGCCGAAACTGACGGAGCTCGAGCAGTACTTC
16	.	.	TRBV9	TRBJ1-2	CASSVDPGQGGYGYTF	TGTGCCAGCAGCGTAGACCCGGGACAAGGGGGCTATGGCTACACCTTC
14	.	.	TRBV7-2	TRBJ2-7	CASGFLGGYDEQYF	TGTGCCAGCGGCTTCCTAGGGGGGTACGACGAGCAGTACTTC
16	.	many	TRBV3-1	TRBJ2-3	CASSRKGGVRTDTQYF	TGTGCCAGCAGCCGGAAAGGGGGGGTCCGGACAGATACGCAGTATTTT
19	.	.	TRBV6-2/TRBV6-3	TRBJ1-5	CASSYYSGKGGRSNQPQHF	TGTGCCAGCAGTTACTACTCTGGGAAGGGGGGTAGAAGCAATCAGCCCCAGCATTTT